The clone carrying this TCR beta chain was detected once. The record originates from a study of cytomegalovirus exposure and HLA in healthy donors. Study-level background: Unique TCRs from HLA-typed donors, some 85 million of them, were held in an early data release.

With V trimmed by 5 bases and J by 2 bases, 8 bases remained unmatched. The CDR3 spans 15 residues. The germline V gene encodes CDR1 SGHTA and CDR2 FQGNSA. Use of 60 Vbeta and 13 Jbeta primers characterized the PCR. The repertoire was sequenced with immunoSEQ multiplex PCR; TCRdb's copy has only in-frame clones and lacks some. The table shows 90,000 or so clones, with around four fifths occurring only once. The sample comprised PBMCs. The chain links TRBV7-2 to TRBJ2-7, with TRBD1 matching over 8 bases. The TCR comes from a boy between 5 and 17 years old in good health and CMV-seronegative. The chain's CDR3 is CASSGTGTGAYEQYF. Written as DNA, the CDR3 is TGTGCCAGCAGCGGAACCGGGACAGGAGCCTACGAGCAGTACTTC.